Included here is one TCR beta chain sequence, with context. This receptor's antigen is unknown. Base qualities are not recorded, but no much larger clone differs from it by a single base. These data belong to a study of blood T cell repertoires in COVID-19 (TCRdb year 2020). Study-wide context: Collaborator samples came from the United States, Italy and Spain and covered acute and convalescent phases of COVID-19. The material from the prospective study consisted of cDNA or gDNA derived from T cells, B-cell-depleted T cells, or PBMCs. The dataset comprised deeply sampled blood TCRbeta repertoires from subjects exposed to, actively infected with, or recovered from COVID-19. A freely available public database, intended as a resource for researchers studying the immune response to SARS-CoV-2, is where the repertoires were released. Samples were obtained from the ongoing ImmuneRACE study (first 160 participants) and from about 1,300 subjects provided by 6 global collaborators. The sample metadata nearly always contained a de-identified subject ID, COVID-19 status, age in years and sex. Where available, HLA class I and class II types were taken from metadata supplied by the sample provider and were not determined by assay-based typing.

The collaborating institutions used their own protocols to collect whole blood in K2EDTA tubes. For TCRbeta analysis, collaborators shipped samples in one of three forms: frozen whole blood, isolated PBMCs, or DNA extracted from either of those sample types. The immunoSEQ Assay, a bias-controlled multiplex PCR, was used to amplify TCRbeta CDR3 regions from genomic DNA. The original methods were these. Within the assay, amplification of reference gene primers was used to estimate how many nucleated cells each sample contained. Sequence reads were collapsed and filtered to measure the absolute abundance of every unique TCRbeta CDR3 rearrangement. For each sample, productive Simpson clonality was calculated as the square root of Simpson's diversity index over productive rearrangements. In TCRdb, the immuneACCESS table is reduced to in-frame sequences with V and J assigned. These tables do not hold every clone; where another copy was compared, an unresolved V gene accounts for under half, and the others remain unexplained. Clone size and the V and J calls come from that table; the DNA yielded D and trimming. Present in this sample are about 70,000 clones, about nine tenths of which were seen just once. The ten top clones hold roughly 10% of the sample.

CDR1 and CDR2 (SGHRS, YFSETQ) derive from the germline V gene. Between the V and J ends, shortened by 4 bases and 5 bases respectively, the junction contains 12 bases. CDR3 length: 13 amino acids, cysteine to phenylalanine. Only the CDR3 portion is preserved as DNA: 39 bases, with reading frame beginning at the first base. Overall study results and their limits: The quantity of clinical and demographic metadata differed by source and by participant and was supplied without curation.

The receptor chain draws on TRBV5-1 and TRBJ1-2; the best D guess is TRBD1, with 5 bases matching. The sample taken for sequencing was peripheral blood. This receptor was identified in a young woman with acute or convalescent COVID-19. The CDR3 region has the sequence CASSIAGGYGYTF. The sequenced DNA: TGCGCCAGCAGCATTGCGGGGGGGTATGGCTACACCTTC.